A single sample is the source of the 21 T cell receptor beta chains below, sequenced in a study of OX40 agonist ivuxolimab in advanced cancers. Only in-frame clones appear in the TCRdb table, and some are missing; sequencing was by immunoSEQ multiplex PCR. The profile shows 50,000 to 65,000 clones, around 90% of them singletons. The sequencing used CD4+ or CD8+ T cells sorted from blood, collected in a trial of the OX40 agonist ivuxolimab. These receptors were obtained from an adult with an advanced solid tumor such as melanoma, head and neck, liver or kidney cancer.

V is TRBV28 and J is TRBJ2-1, with D tentatively TRBD2 (6 bases). The CDR3 consists of 16 residues. Deletions cut 3 bases from V and 2 bases from J, with 14 bases between. The germline gives CDR1 MDHEN, CDR2 SYDVKM. DNA of the CDR3: TGTGCCAGCAGTTTGGGGAAGCGGGCGACCTACAATGAGCAGTTCTTC. It translates to CASSLGKRATYNEQFF.

V usage is TRBV9 and J usage is TRBJ1-4, with a possible D match to TRBD1 (6 bases). Trimming cost V 3 bases and J 8 bases, with 14 bases left between them. CDR1 and CDR2 from the germline V gene are SGDLS and YYNGEE. The CDR3 is made up of 14 amino acids. As DNA, the CDR3 is TGTGCCAGCAGCGCTTCAGGGGCTCGGGAAAAACTGTTTTTT. It is translated as CASSASGAREKLFF.

The chain carries TRBV30 and TRBJ2-7; D assignment may be TRBD1 or TRBD2 (5 bases each). Germline CDR1 reads GTSNPN; CDR2 reads SVGIG (reference sequence). The CDR3 covers 16 residues. Between the trimmed V and J ends, which lost 3 bases and 2 bases, there was a span of 20 bases. The CDR3 sequence is CAWSDGDGTIPYEQYF. The CDR3 nucleotides read TGTGCCTGGAGCGACGGGGACGGAACTATTCCCTACGAGCAGTACTTC.

This chain joins TRBV5-6 and TRBJ2-7; D gene unclear. V was cut by 3 bases and J by 0 bases, with 10 bases left in between. The CDR3 extends over 14 amino acids. CDR1 is SGHDT, CDR2 YYEEEE, per germline. The CDR3 DNA is TGTGCCAGCAGCTCGGCAGGAAGCTCCTACGAGCAGTACTTC. Amino acids: CASSSAGSSYEQYF.

The V and J genes are TRBV7-2 and TRBJ2-3; 12 bases are a match to TRBD2. CDR3 length equals 17 residues. Trimming removed 4 bases from V and 0 bases from J; junction bases left unmatched: 5. Germline CDR1 SGHTA, CDR2 FQGNSA. CDR3 loop: CASSSPGLAGSTDTQYF. The CDR3 nucleotides read TGTGCCAGCAGCTCCCCGGGACTAGCGGGTAGCACAGATACGCAGTATTTT.

The chain combines TRBV28 with TRBJ2-2; D unclear. In germline, CDR1 is MDHEN, CDR2 SYDVKM. The CDR3 extends over 12 amino acids. The CDR3 region has the DNA TGTGGCTCCCTCTCAAACACCGGGGAGCTGTTTTTT. This gives the protein CGSLSNTGELFF.

The V call is TRBV6-1, the J call TRBJ2-7; possibly TRBD1 or TRBD2 for D (5 bases each). This CDR3 comprises 16 residues. Looked up from germline, CDR1 is MNHNS and CDR2 is SASEGT. The V end was cut by 2 bases, the J end by 3 bases, with 17 bases between. The CDR3 region is CASSENADGAFYEQYF. The CDR3 DNA follows: TGTGCCAGCAGTGAAAATGCTGACGGGGCCTTCTACGAGCAGTACTTC.

The rearrangement joins TRBV5-6 to TRBJ2-7; TRBD1 matches at 10 bases. This CDR3 spans 15 amino acids. V trimming: 4 bases; J trimming: 3 bases; junction bases outside the gene matches: 7. Looked up from germline, CDR1 is SGHDT and CDR2 is YYEEEE. CDR3 in amino acids: CASSRGQGRSYEQYF. DNA for the CDR3: TGTGCCAGCAGCCGGGGACAGGGGAGAAGCTACGAGCAGTACTTC.

The chain employs TRBV30 and TRBJ2-7; D unclear. This CDR3 is built from 10 residues. CDR1 is GTSNPN, CDR2 SVGIG, per germline (reference sequence). Trimming stripped 1 base from V and 3 bases from J, with 1 base between. The CDR3 DNA sequence: TGTGCCTGGAGTGGCTACGAGCAGTACTTC. It codes for CAWSGYEQYF.

This chain joins TRBV2 and TRBJ2-1; D may be TRBD2 (6 bases). CDR3 length equals 11 residues. Germline CDR1 and CDR2: SNHLY and FYNNEI. V was clipped by 7 bases and J by 14 bases, with 15 bases between them. Here the CDR3 DNA reads TGTGCCAGCACTCTGGTCGGCGGGGAGTTCTTC. Amino acids: CASTLVGGEFF.

J is TRBJ2-1 and V is TRBV11-2, with TRBD2 identical over 7 bases. The J segment lost 6 bases and the V segment lost 5 bases, leaving 10 bases of the junction unmatched. Germline CDR1 is SGHAT and CDR2 is FQNNGV. CDR3 length: 15 amino acids. The CDR3: CASSGTIRISNEQFF. The CDR3 DNA follows: TGTGCCAGCAGCGGGACTATTAGAATAAGCAATGAGCAGTTCTTC.

The genes are TRBV6-1 and TRBJ2-3; D unresolved. The CDR3 length is 14 residues. Per germline, CDR1 MNHNS and CDR2 SASEGT. The ends were cut back, 6 bases at V and 2 bases at J, with 12 bases in the middle. DNA for the CDR3: TGTGCCAGCAGAGCACTACTCTTCACAGATACGCAGTATTTT. The encoded protein is CASRALLFTDTQYF.

The chain recombines TRBV6-5 with TRBJ2-2, with 14 bases aligning to TRBD2. Germline trimming cut 6 bases from V and 7 bases from J; bases unmatched to any gene: 4. CDR1 and CDR2 (germline): MNHEY, SVGAGI. This CDR3 spans 15 amino acids. This chain's CDR3 is CASRGTSGSIGELFF. In DNA form, the CDR3 reads TGTGCCAGCAGAGGGACTAGCGGGAGTATCGGGGAGCTGTTTTTT.

The chain carries TRBV6-4 and TRBJ2-3; TRBD1 is a possible D gene (6 bases). The V and J ends lost 4 bases and 3 bases respectively, with 11 bases between them. The germline V gene encodes CDR1 MRHNA and CDR2 SNTAGT. This CDR3 has 14 residues. CDR3 in amino acids: CASSVQGQTDTQYF. DNA for the CDR3: TGTGCCAGCAGTGTCCAGGGGCAGACAGATACGCAGTATTTT.

V usage is TRBV19 and J usage is TRBJ1-5, with D tentatively TRBD1 (5 bases). The CDR3 contains 17 residues. Germline loops: CDR1 LNHDA, CDR2 SQIVND (reference sequence). Trimming stripped 4 bases from V and 4 bases from J, with 20 bases between. The CDR3 spells CASSRGGRDGLNQPQHF. CDR3 in DNA: TGTGCCAGTAGTAGGGGTGGACGGGACGGATTAAATCAGCCCCAGCATTTT.

The rearrangement joins TRBV4-1 to TRBJ2-1; TRBD1 is a possible D gene (6 bases). CDR1 and CDR2 (germline): MGHRA, YSYEKL. V lost 2 bases and J 10 bases, leaving 9 bases between the germline ends. The CDR3 is 12 amino acids. The CDR3 protein is CASSQMGTEQFF. For the CDR3, the DNA is TGCGCCAGCAGCCAAATGGGGACAGAGCAGTTCTTC.

The rearrangement joins TRBV19 to TRBJ1-3; D ambiguous. The CDR3 is made up of 19 amino acids. V was cut by 4 bases and J by 2 bases, with 24 bases left in between. Germline V gene sequence: CDR1 LNHDA, CDR2 SQIVND (reference sequence). The CDR3 DNA follows: TGTGCCAGTAGTACTCCCTCCGGGATTACGTCTTTCACTGGAAACACCATATATTTT. Amino acids: CASSTPSGITSFTGNTIYF.

This clone was counted a few times. The chain uses TRBV30 and TRBJ2-7; 8 bases align to TRBD1. The germline CDR1 and CDR2 sequences are GTSNPN and SVGIG (reference sequence). Trimming cost V 0 bases and J 6 bases; bases outside gene matches: 7. This CDR3 has 14 residues. CDR3 sequence: CAWSVGQGAAEQYF. The CDR3 nucleotides read TGTGCCTGGAGTGTAGGTCAGGGGGCGGCCGAGCAGTACTTC.

The chain is built from TRBV10-2 and TRBJ2-3; the match to TRBD2 covers 9 bases. After removal of 6 bases from V and 5 bases from J, the junction contained 15 bases not matched to a gene. CDR1 is WSHSY and CDR2 is SAAADI in the germline V gene. The CDR3 has 17 residues. The CDR3 loop is CASSLAGASPALDTQYF. Here the CDR3 DNA reads TGCGCCAGCAGCTTAGCGGGAGCCTCCCCAGCACTAGATACGCAGTATTTT.

This chain links TRBV5-1 with TRBJ2-5, with D tentatively TRBD2 (6 bases). The J call may not be correct, given that the DNA end is closer to TRBJ2-7. Germline V gene lookup returns CDR1 SGHRS and CDR2 YFSETQ. The CDR3 totals 16 residues. In nucleotides, the CDR3 is TGCGCCAGCAGCTGGACCCGGGAGACAGTTTCCTACGAGCAGTACTTC. It translates to CASSWTRETVSYEQYF.

V is TRBV7-3 and J is TRBJ2-3; perhaps TRBD2 as D (5 bases). Trimming removed 0 bases at V and 0 bases at J, with 7 bases between. Germline values: CDR1 SGHTA, CDR2 FQGTGA. The CDR3 covers 15 residues. CDR3: CASSLTGGSTDTQYF. The CDR3 DNA follows: TGTGCCAGCAGCTTAACTGGCGGGAGCACAGATACGCAGTATTTT. Full variable domain (missing parts from reference TRBV7-3 and TRBJ2-3): GAGVSQTPSNKVTEKGKYVELRCDPISGHTALYWYRQSLGQGPEFLIYFQGTGAADDSGLPNDRFFAVRPEGSVSTLKIQRTERGDSAVYLCASSLTGGSTDTQYFGPGTRLTVL.